These 27 T cell receptor beta chains were all obtained from the same sample, sequenced in a study of human T cells and chemical hapten exposure (dated by TCRdb to the early 2020s). The library was built by means of RACE. Sequencing used a NextSeq 500. In-frame beta chains were kept once TCRdb had trimmed the public reads at Q25 with fastp and called clones with MiXCR. Rows merge per CDR3 protein into single entries with the most common DNA and genes. Here the sample has 380,000 or so distinct CDR3 sequences; 4.8% occur a single time. 2% to 2.5% of the sample goes to the ten largest clones. The sample's time point label, decoded: patch test 1, 2 weeks after DPC sensitization. The intended sense of this specimen's treatment or condition label: therapeutic diphenylcyclopropenone sensitization with weekly scalp DPC. The sequencing here drew on whole blood, taken in connection with sensitization to the hapten diphenylcyclopropenone (DPC). These receptors were taken from a woman between 50 and 59 years old with alopecia areata. Some clones in this sample may be carry-over from other donors' samples.

The table lists this clonotype with many counts. V gene TRBV7-2 combines with J gene TRBJ2-5; no reliable D call. CDR1 and CDR2 (germline): SGHTA, FQGNSA. Trimming pared 3 bases from V and 4 bases from J, leaving 12 bases between. This CDR3 has 14 residues. The CDR3 region is CASSFRLGVETQYF. In DNA form, the CDR3 reads TGTGCCAGCAGCTTCCGACTGGGCGTAGAGACCCAGTACTTC.

This clonotype was observed many times. In DNA, the CDR3 is TGTGCCAGCAGCCTGTCGGGACAGGGGGCAAAACTTAACTATGGCTACACCTTC. Translation: CASSLSGQGAKLNYGYTF. This chain joins TRBV14 and TRBJ1-2; 12 nucleotides align to TRBD1. Germline values: CDR1 SGHDN, CDR2 FVKESK. The junction had 10 bases not matched to a gene; V was cut back by 4 bases and J by 1 base. The CDR3 runs to 18 residues.

There are many counts of this clonotype. The J gene is TRBJ2-1, the V gene TRBV14; 7 bases are shared with TRBD2. CDR3 length: 13 residues. Germline V gene lookup returns CDR1 SGHDN and CDR2 FVKESK. Trimming took 3 bases from V and 5 from J; bases not matched to a gene: 1. The CDR3 DNA reads TGTGCCAGCAGCCAGGGGGGGGACAATGAGCAGTTCTTC. The encoded protein is CASSQGGDNEQFF.

This sequence joins TRBV2 and TRBJ2-4; tentatively, D is TRBD2 (5 bases). CDR3 length equals 15 residues. The V gene's germline CDR1 is SNHLY and CDR2 FYNNEI. Trimming removed 10 bases at V and 3 bases at J, with 19 bases between. CDR3 DNA sequence: TGTGCCACCTCTGAACGGGGTGGCGGCAAAAACATTCAGTACTTC. Protein product: CATSERGGGKNIQYF. Drawing the rest from reference TRBV2 and TRBJ2-4, the complete variable domain is EPEVTQTPSHQVTQMGQEVILRCVPISNHLYFYWYRQILGQKVEFLVSFYNNEISEKSEIFDDQFSVERPDGSNFTLKIRSTKLEDSAMYFCATSERGGGKNIQYFGAGTRLSVL.

Points on this clonotype: Relative to the germline gene, one junction end is altered; a read error may explain this. This chain links TRBV4-1 with TRBJ2-6; 7 positions match TRBD1. CDR1 and CDR2 from the germline V gene are MGHRA and YSYEKL. The CDR3 has 15 amino acids. The CDR3, as DNA: TGCGCCAGCAGCCAGGCATGGGCAGGGGGCAACGTCCTGACTTTC. As protein: CASSQAWAGGNVLTF.

This clonotype was found a few times. J is TRBJ2-1 and V is TRBV6-5, with TRBD2 matching over 11 bases. The CDR3 is 16 residues long. Germline V CDR1 and CDR2: MNHEY, SVGAGI. V trimming: 6 bases; J trimming: 6 bases; junction bases outside the gene matches: 10. CDR3 DNA: TGTGCCAGCAGCGGGCTAGCGGGGGGCAGGGGCAATGAGCAGTTCTTC. It is translated as CASSGLAGGRGNEQFF.

J is TRBJ2-3 and V is TRBV6-5; a possible D gene is TRBD2 (5 bases). CDR1 MNHEY and CDR2 SVGAGI come from the germline V gene. The V end was cut by 5 bases, the J end by 4 bases, with 16 bases between. The CDR3 is 15 amino acids. The CDR3 sequence is CASSPRQPEADTQYF. The CDR3 bases are TGTGCCAGCAGTCCCCGGCAGCCGGAGGCAGATACGCAGTATTTT.

This clonotype was counted many times. The genes are TRBV12-3 or TRBV12-4 and TRBJ1-1; possibly TRBD1 for D (6 bases). CDR3 length equals 12 residues. Trimming shortened V by 4 bases and J by 7 bases, and 10 bases separated the two germline ends. This CDR3 is CASSSNRVEAFF. The CDR3 DNA sequence: TGTGCCAGCAGTTCCAACAGGGTTGAAGCTTTCTTT.

In the case of this clonotype: This likely came from a read error, as a far larger clone is one base away. No conserved phenylalanine or tryptophan ends this CDR3, so it is likely a read error. The CDR3 reads CASSLRGGAPDTQYY. DNA of the CDR3: TGTGCCAGCAGTCTGAGGGGGGGTGCGCCAGATACGCAGTATTAT. The chain uses TRBV12-3 or TRBV12-4 and TRBJ2-3; the D gene is possibly TRBD2 (7 bases). CDR3 size: 15 residues. V shed 5 bases and J shed 4 bases, with 16 bases lying between them.

Ten or more counts support this clonotype. A read error may account for a junction end that differs from germline. The V call is TRBV7-2, the J call TRBJ2-3; 7 nucleotides match TRBD1. Germline values: CDR1 SGHTA, CDR2 FQGNSA. CDR3 length equals 15 residues. CDR3 sequence: CASSLEGRLDRRGNF. In nucleotides, the CDR3 is TGTGCCAGCAGCTTAGAAGGGAGATTGGACAGGCGAGGGAATTTT.

Ten or more counts support this clonotype. The V gene is TRBV27, the J gene TRBJ1-1; D remains unclear. V was trimmed by 4 bases and J by 0 bases, leaving 9 bases between them. This CDR3 comprises 14 residues. Germline lookup yields CDR1 MNHEY and CDR2 SMNVEV (reference sequence). CDR3 bases: TGTGCCAGCAGTTATTCAGACTTGAACACTGAAGCTTTCTTT. Translated, it gives CASSYSDLNTEAFF.

This clonotype was recorded at least ten times. This rearrangement joins TRBV29-1 to TRBJ2-3, with D unresolved. The CDR3 runs 11 residues. CDR1 and CDR2 (germline): SQVTM, ANQGSEA. Trimming cost V 3 bases and J 2 bases, with 3 bases left between them. The CDR3 loop is CSVDATDTQYF. CDR3 DNA sequence: TGCAGCGTTGACGCCACAGATACGCAGTATTTT.

For the CDR3, the DNA is TGTGCCAGCAGCGTGGGCCAAGCCAGGGCAGATACGCAGTATTTT. Its translation is CASSVGQARADTQYF. V and J are TRBV9 and TRBJ2-3; D may be TRBD1 (5 bases). The length of the CDR3 is 15 residues. Per the germline V gene, CDR1 is SGDLS and CDR2 is YYNGEE. V was trimmed by 2 bases and J by 4 bases, leaving 14 bases between them.

This clonotype was counted only a few times. V is TRBV5-6 and J is TRBJ2-5; tentative D call: TRBD1 (5 bases). Germline CDR1 and CDR2: SGHDT and YYEEEE. Deletions cut 4 bases from V and 5 bases from J, with 15 bases between. The CDR3 covers 14 residues. Here the CDR3 reads CASSLRTNMETQYF. The CDR3 DNA follows: TGTGCCAGCAGCCTGCGGACAAATATGGAGACCCAGTACTTC.

The V and J genes are TRBV18 and TRBJ1-1, with D uncertain. The CDR3 sequence is 15 residues long. The germline V and J ends were trimmed by 3 bases and 1 base, with 12 bases remaining between them. Germline V gene lookup returns CDR1 KGHSH and CDR2 LQKENI. The CDR3, as DNA: TGTGCCAGCTCACCCTGGTTAGAGGGGAACACTGAAGCTTTCTTT. This codes for CASSPWLEGNTEAFF.

This clonotype was seen a few times. The genes are TRBV12-3 or TRBV12-4 and TRBJ2-5; no firm D call. Between the trimmed V and J ends, which lost 3 bases and 7 bases, there was a span of 15 bases. This CDR3 is built from 14 residues. CDR3 coding DNA: TGTGCCAGCAGTTTTGGGCACCTCAAGTCGACCCAGTACTTC. This sequence encodes CASSFGHLKSTQYF.

V and J are TRBV18 and TRBJ2-7; tentative D call: TRBD2 (5 bases). Germline V gene sequence: CDR1 KGHSH, CDR2 LQKENI. The CDR3 has 14 amino acids. Trimming left V 0 bases short and J 5 bases short, with 11 bases between. The CDR3 here is CASSPPPGVDEQYF. CDR3 DNA: TGTGCCAGCTCACCACCGCCCGGGGTCGACGAGCAGTACTTC.

The chain couples TRBV7-8 to TRBJ2-5; 11 bases fit TRBD2. The CDR3 runs 15 residues. Germline CDR1 and CDR2: SGHVS and FQNEAQ. Germline trimming cut 5 bases from V and 2 bases from J; bases unmatched to any gene: 4. For the CDR3, the DNA is TGTGCCAGCAGCCAGGGACTAGCGGATCAAGAGACCCAGTACTTC. Translating it yields CASSQGLADQETQYF.

This clonotype was counted ten times or more. The chain links TRBV3-1 to TRBJ2-3, with D possibly TRBD2 on 5 matching bases. The length of the CDR3 is 15 residues. Trimming pared 1 base from V and 6 bases from J, leaving 14 bases between. The germline CDR1 and CDR2 sequences are LGHDT and YNNKEL (reference sequence). The CDR3 region has the DNA TGTGCCAGCAGCCAAGTGGTGGGAGTGCCGGATACGCAGTATTTT. It translates to CASSQVVGVPDTQYF.

This clonotype was recorded at least ten times. The chain recombines TRBV3-1 with TRBJ2-3; a weak D match, TRBD1 (6 bases). Germline loops: CDR1 LGHDT, CDR2 YNNKEL (reference sequence). V dropped 1 base and J dropped 0 bases, with 11 bases sitting between them. This CDR3 has 16 amino acids. CDR3 in amino acids: CASSQGGRPSTDTQYF. Written as DNA, the CDR3 is TGTGCCAGCAGCCAAGGGGGGCGGCCTAGCACAGATACGCAGTATTTT.

This clonotype was observed a few times. The chain joins TRBV6-5 to TRBJ1-4; 9 bases align to TRBD1. CDR1 MNHEY and CDR2 SVGAGI come from the germline V gene. The CDR3 is 16 residues long. J lost 5 bases, V lost 0 bases, and 4 bases had no gene match. CDR3 nucleotides: TGTGCCAGCAGTTACTCCTCGGGACAGGGAAATGAAAAACTGTTTTTT. The encoded protein is CASSYSSGQGNEKLFF.

The chain combines TRBV11-1 with TRBJ1-6, with TRBD1 matching over 8 bases. Germline V lookup: CDR1 SGHAT, CDR2 FQDESV (reference sequence). Losses at the gene ends were 5 bases for V and 7 bases for J; bases not matched to a gene: 7. This CDR3 comprises 15 residues. CDR3 amino acids: CASSPTGANNSPLHF. CDR3 nucleotide sequence: TGTGCCAGCAGCCCGACAGGGGCAAACAATTCACCCCTCCACTTT.

This clonotype was counted at least ten times. This chain connects TRBV6-2 or TRBV6-3 to TRBJ2-7, with 12 bases identical to TRBD2. CDR1 is MNHEY, CDR2 SVGEGT, per germline. CDR3 length equals 15 residues. Trimming cost V 6 bases and J 6 bases; bases outside gene matches: 9. CDR3 nucleotide sequence: TGTGCCAGCAGGAGACTAGCGGGAGAGGTCAGCGAGCAGTACTTC. The encoded protein is CASRRLAGEVSEQYF.

In its sample, this clonotype was seen many times. The J gene is TRBJ2-1, the V gene TRBV29-1, with 11 bases aligning to TRBD2. Trimming removed 1 base from V and 8 bases from J; junction bases left unmatched: 13. Per the germline V gene, CDR1 is SQVTM and CDR2 is ANQGSEA. There are 17 residues in the CDR3. DNA for the CDR3: TGCAGCGTTGAAGTAGCGGGAGGGCCGTATTCAGTGGATGAGCAGTTCTTC. It encodes CSVEVAGGPYSVDEQFF.

This clonotype was recorded at least ten times. The chain joins TRBV27 to TRBJ2-7; possible D gene TRBD1, 5 bases. This CDR3 is built from 14 residues. CDR1 and CDR2 (germline): MNHEY, SMNVEV (reference sequence). Trimming took off 2 bases at V and 1 base at J, with 9 bases between the two ends. CDR3 residues: CASSLGARSYEQYF. In DNA form, the CDR3 reads TGTGCCAGCAGTTTAGGGGCAAGATCCTACGAGCAGTACTTC.

This rearrangement joins TRBV25-1 to TRBJ2-1; a possible D gene is TRBD2 (6 bases). The V end lost 5 bases, the J end lost 8 bases, and 13 bases lay between the germline ends. This CDR3 is 13 amino acids long. Germline CDR1 is MGHDK and CDR2 is SYGVNS. The CDR3 loop is CASSRRGRDEQFF. The CDR3 nucleotides read TGTGCCAGCAGTAGGCGGGGAAGGGATGAGCAGTTCTTC.

This clonotype was counted many times. This chain uses TRBV6-2 or TRBV6-3 with TRBJ2-5; D uncertain. There are 10 residues in the CDR3. Germline V gene data show CDR1 as MNHEY and CDR2 as SVGEGT. The V gene lost 8 bases and the J gene lost 2 bases, with 3 bases spanning the gap. This CDR3 is CASAQETQYF. The CDR3 bases are TGTGCCAGCGCTCAAGAGACCCAGTACTTC.